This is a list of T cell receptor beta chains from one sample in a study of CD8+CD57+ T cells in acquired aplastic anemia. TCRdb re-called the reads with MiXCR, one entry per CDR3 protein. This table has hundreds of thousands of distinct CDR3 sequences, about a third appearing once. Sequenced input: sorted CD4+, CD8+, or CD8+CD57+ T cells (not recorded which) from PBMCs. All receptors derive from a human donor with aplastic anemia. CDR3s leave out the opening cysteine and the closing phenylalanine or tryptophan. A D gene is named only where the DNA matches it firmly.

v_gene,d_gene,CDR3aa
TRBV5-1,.,ASSLAGNLNSPLH
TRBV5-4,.,ASSGGKGYT
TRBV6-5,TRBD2,ASSSPSGREQF
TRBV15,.,ATSPGGNTEAF
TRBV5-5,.,ASSLLTGSGGYT
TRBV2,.,ASSEHRKTEAF
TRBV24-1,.,ATSDYQGYGYT
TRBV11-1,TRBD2,ASSASPSGVAYNEQF
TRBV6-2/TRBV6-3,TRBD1,ASSQGTGGADTQY
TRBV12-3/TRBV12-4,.,ASSLELWGSQY
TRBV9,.,ASSPNPDRSQPQH
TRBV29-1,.,SVDHLAEYGYT
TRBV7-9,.,ASSFQTGPNTEAF
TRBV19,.,ASSIMGFSYNEQF
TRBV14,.,ASSRRPGQGSYEQY
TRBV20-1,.,SASRVSSGGAVEQY
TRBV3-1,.,ASSQVLGTGYT
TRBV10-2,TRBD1,ASSVGGGVSAEAF
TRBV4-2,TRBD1,ASSQGQVRLNTEAF
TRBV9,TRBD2,ASSGRGAGAVNEQF
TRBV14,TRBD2,ASSQLAVTYNEQF
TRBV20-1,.,SARHGNMNTEAF
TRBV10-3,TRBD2,AISEGLAGDDSEQY
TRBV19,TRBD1,ASSISTGGLRAGNTIY